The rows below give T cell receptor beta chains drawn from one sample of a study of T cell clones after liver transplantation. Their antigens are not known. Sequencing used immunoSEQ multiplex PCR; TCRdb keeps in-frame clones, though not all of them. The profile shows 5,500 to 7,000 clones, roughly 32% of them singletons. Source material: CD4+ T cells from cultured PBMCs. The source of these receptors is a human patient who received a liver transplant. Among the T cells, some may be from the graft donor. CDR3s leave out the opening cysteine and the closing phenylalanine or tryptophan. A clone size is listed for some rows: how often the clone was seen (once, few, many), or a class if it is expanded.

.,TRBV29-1,SVGAHLGSGANVLT
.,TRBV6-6,ASSSGTPGGYEQY
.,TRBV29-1,SVVPLNTEAF
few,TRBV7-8,ASSYGQGYTGELF
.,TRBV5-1,ASSLQGVQGYT
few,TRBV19,ASGGWSNQPQH
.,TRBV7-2,ASSLGTGGYGYT
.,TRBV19,ASSPPRRGGAETQY
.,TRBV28,ASTPGRVGSPLH
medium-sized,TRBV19,ASKSYGQGVNQPQH
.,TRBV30,AWRVPTGYSPLH
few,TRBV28,ASRTNAGSYEQY
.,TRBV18,ASSRGGADTEAF
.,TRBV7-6,ASSKRQGTATNEKLF
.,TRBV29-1,SASPSGYNTGELF
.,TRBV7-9,ASSLLRTRQQETQY
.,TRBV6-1,ASREGQGTGELF
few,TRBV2,ASSEGGGYYNSPLH
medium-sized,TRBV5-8,ASSLDVRSNTEAF